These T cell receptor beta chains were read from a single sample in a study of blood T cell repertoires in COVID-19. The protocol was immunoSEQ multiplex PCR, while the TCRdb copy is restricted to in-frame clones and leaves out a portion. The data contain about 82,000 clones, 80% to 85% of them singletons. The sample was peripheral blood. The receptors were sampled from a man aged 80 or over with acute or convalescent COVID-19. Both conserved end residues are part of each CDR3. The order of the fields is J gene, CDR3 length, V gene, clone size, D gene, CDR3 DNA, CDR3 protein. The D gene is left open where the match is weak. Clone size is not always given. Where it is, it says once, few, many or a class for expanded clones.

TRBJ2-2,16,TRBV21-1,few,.,TGTGCCAGCAGCTCCTACACAGGGCTGGACACCGGGGAGCTGTTTTTT,CASSSYTGLDTGELFF
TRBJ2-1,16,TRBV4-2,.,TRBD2,TGTGCCAGCAGCCTCGAGGGACTAGCGGGAGCAGGTGAGCAGTTCTTC,CASSLEGLAGAGEQFF
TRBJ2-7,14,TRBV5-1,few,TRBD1,TGCGCCAGCAGCTTGCTACCAGGGGGCTACGAGCAGTACTTC,CASSLLPGGYEQYF
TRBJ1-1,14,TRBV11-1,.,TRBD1,TGTGCCAGCAGCTTTGGACAGGGGGACACTGAAGCTTTCTTT,CASSFGQGDTEAFF
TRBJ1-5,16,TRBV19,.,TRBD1,TGTGCCAGTAGTCCACTACAGGGGGAGCTGGGTCAGCCCCAGCATTTT,CASSPLQGELGQPQHF
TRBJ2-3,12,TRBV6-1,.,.,TGTGCCAGCAGTGAACGGGGGGATACGCAGTATTTT,CASSERGDTQYF
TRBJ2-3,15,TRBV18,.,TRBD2,TGTGCCAGCTCGGCCAGCGGGAGTGGTGCAGATACGCAGTATTTT,CASSASGSGADTQYF
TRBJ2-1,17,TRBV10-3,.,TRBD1,TGTGCCATCAGTGAGGATAAATTGATCAGGGGGCTCAATGAGCAGTTCTTC,CAISEDKLIRGLNEQFF
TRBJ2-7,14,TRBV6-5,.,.,TGTGCCAGCAGCCGACAGCCCAGCTCCTACGAGCAGTACTTC,CASSRQPSSYEQYF
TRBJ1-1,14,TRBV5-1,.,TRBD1,TGCGCCAGCAGCCCGGGACAGGGAAACACTGAAGCTTTCTTT,CASSPGQGNTEAFF
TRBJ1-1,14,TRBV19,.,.,TGTGCCAGTAGTAGCGTCACCTGGAACACTGAAGCTTTCTTT,CASSSVTWNTEAFF
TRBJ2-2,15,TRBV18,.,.,TGTGCCAGCCCTGGGGTGCAGGGGACCACCGGGGAGCTGTTTTTT,CASPGVQGTTGELFF
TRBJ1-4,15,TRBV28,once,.,TGTGCCAGCAGTCGCCCACTCTCAACTAATGAAAAACTGTTTTTT,CASSRPLSTNEKLFF
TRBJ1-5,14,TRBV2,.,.,TGTGCCAGCAGTTCCCAGGGTGGCAATCAGCCCCAGCATTTT,CASSSQGGNQPQHF
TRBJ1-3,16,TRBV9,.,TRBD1,TGTGCCAGCAGCCCCAGGACAGGAAGCTCTGGAAACACCATATATTTT,CASSPRTGSSGNTIYF
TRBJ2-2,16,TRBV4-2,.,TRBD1,TGTGCCAGCAGCCAAGTAACAGGGGTGAACACCGGGGAGCTGTTTTTT,CASSQVTGVNTGELFF
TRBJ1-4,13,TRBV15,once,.,TGTGCCACCAGCAGAGTAACAAATGAAAAACTGTTTTTT,CATSRVTNEKLFF
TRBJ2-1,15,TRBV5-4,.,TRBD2,TGTGCCAGCAGCTCCGGGACTAGCGGGAGCAATGAGCAGTTCTTC,CASSSGTSGSNEQFF